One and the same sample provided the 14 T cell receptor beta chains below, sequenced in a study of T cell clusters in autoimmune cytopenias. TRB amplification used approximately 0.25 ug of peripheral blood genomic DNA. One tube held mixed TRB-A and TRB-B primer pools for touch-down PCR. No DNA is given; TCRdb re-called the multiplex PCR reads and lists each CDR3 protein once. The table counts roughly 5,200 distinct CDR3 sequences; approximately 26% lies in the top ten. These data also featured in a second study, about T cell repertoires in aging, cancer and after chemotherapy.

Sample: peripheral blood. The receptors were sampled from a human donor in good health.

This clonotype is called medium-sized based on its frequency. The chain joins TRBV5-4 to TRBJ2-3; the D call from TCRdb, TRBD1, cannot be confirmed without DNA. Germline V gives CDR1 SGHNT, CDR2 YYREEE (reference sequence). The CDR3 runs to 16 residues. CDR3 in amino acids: CASSLGGGGGTDTQYF.

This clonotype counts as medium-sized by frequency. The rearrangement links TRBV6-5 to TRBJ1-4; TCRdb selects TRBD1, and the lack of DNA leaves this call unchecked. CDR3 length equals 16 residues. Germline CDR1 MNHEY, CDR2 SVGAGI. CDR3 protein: CASSLTGGEGNEKLFF.

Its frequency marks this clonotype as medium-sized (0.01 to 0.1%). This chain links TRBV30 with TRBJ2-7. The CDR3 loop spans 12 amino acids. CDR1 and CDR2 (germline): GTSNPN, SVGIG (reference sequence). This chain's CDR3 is CAWSVGGYEQYF.

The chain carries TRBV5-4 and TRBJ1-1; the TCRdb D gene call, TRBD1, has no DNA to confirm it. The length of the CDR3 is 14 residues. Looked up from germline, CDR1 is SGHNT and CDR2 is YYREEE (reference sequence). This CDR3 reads CASSNRQGEAEAFF.

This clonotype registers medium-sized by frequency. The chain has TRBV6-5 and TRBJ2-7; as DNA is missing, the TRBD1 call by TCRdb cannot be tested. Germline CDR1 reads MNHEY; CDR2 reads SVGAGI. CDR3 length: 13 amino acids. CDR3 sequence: CASRTGGSYEQYF.

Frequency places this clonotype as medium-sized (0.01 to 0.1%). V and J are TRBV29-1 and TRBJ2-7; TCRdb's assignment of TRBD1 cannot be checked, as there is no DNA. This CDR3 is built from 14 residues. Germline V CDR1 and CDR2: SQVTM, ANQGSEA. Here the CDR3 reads CSVRPSPPSYEQYF.

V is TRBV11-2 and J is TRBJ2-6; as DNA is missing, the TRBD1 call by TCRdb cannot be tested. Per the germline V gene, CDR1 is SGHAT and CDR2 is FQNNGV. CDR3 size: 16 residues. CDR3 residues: CASSPLLGSGANVLTF.

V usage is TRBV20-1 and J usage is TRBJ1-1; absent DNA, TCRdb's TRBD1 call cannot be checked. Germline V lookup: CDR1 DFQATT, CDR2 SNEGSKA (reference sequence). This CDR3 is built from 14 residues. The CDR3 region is CSARGDIGNTEAFF.

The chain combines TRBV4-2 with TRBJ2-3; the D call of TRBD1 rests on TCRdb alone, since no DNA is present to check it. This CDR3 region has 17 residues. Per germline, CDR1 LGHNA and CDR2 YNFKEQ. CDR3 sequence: CASSQDGRGRSTDTQYF.

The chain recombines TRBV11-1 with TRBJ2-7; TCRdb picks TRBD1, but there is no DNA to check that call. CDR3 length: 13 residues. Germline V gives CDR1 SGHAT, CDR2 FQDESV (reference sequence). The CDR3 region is CASSLGWGNEQYF.

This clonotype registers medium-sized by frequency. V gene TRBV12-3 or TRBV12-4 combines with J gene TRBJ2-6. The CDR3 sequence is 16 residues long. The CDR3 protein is CASSLASGRWANVLTF.

The CDR3 loop reads CSARDRSRGQGNSPLHF. The rearrangement joins TRBV20-1 to TRBJ1-6; TCRdb proposes TRBD1, but this gene call is untestable without DNA. This CDR3 contains 17 residues. CDR1 is DFQATT and CDR2 is SNEGSKA in the germline V gene (reference sequence).

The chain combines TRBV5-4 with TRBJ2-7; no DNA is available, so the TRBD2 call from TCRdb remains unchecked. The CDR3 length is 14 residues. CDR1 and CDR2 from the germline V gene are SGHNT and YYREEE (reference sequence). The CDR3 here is CASSQAGDYYEQYF. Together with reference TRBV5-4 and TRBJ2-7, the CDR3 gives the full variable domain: ETGVTQSPTHLIKTRGQQVTLRCSSQSGHNTVSWYQQALGQGPQFIFQYYREEENGRGNFPPRFSGLQFPNYSSELNVNALELDDSALYLCASSQAGDYYEQYFGPGTRLTVT.

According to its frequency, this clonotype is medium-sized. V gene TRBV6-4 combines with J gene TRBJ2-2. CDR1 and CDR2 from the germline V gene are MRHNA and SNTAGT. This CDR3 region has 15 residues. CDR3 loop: CASSDAGGNVGELFF.